The clone carrying this T cell receptor beta chain has just one count. 60 Vbeta and 13 Jbeta primers were used in PCR. Repertoires were generated with immunoSEQ multiplex PCR, while TCRdb's copy carries only in-frame clones and drops some. The sample lists roughly 200,000 clones, roughly three quarters occurring once. The record originates from a study of cytomegalovirus exposure and HLA in healthy donors. J was trimmed by 3 bases and V by 3 bases; bases with no gene match: 5. The length of the CDR3 is 14 residues. Germline V gene lookup returns CDR1 GTSNPN and CDR2 SVGIG (reference sequence). The sequence was collected from a male donor in good health and CMV-seronegative. The chain has TRBV30 and TRBJ1-5; 7 bases agree with TRBD1. The sample taken for sequencing was PBMCs. CDR3 nucleotides: TGTGCCTGGAGCGCGGACAGGTTCAATCAGCCCCAGCATTTT. It specifies CAWSADRFNQPQHF.